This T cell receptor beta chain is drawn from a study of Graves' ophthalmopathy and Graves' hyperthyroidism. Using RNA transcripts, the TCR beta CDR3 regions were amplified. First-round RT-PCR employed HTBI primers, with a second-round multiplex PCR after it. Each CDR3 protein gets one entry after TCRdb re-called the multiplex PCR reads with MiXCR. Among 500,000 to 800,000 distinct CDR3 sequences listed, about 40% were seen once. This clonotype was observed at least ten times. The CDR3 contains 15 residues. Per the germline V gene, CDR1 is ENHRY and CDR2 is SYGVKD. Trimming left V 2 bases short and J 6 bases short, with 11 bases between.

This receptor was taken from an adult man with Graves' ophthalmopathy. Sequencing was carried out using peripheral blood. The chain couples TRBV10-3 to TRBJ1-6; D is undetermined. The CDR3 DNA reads TGTGCCATCAGTGAGAGACCGGGTCCTAATTCACCCCTCCACTTT. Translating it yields CAISERPGPNSPLHF.